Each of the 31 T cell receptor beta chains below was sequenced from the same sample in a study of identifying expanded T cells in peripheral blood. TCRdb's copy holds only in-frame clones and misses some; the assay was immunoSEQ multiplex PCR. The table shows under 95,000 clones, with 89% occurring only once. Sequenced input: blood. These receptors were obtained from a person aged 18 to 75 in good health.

For the CDR3, the DNA is TGTGCCAGCAGCTTAATCCGGGCCACCCACAATGAGCAGTTCTTC. This gives the protein CASSLIRATHNEQFF. The chain carries TRBV7-2 and TRBJ2-1; no firm D call. This CDR3 is built from 15 residues. V dropped 2 bases and J dropped 5 bases, with 13 bases sitting between them. Germline V CDR1 and CDR2: SGHTA, FQGNSA.

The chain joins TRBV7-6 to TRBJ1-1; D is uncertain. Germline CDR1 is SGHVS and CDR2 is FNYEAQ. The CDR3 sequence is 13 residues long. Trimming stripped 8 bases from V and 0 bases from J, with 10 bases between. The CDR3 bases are TGTGCCAGCCGGCCGGAAGTGAACACTGAAGCTTTCTTT. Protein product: CASRPEVNTEAFF.

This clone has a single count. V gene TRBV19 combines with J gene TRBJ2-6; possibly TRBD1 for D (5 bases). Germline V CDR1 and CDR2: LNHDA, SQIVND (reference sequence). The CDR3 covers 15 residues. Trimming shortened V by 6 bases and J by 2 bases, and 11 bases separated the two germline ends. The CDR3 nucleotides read TGTGCCAGTAGGGCCCAGGGAACTGGGGCCAACGTCCTGACTTTC. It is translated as CASRAQGTGANVLTF.

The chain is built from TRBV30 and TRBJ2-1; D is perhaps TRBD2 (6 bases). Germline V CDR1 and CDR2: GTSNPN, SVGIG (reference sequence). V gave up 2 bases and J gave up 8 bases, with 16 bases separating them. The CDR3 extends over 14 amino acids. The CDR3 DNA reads TGTGCCTGGAGTACAGGAACGGGGGTGGATGAGCAGTTCTTC. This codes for CAWSTGTGVDEQFF.

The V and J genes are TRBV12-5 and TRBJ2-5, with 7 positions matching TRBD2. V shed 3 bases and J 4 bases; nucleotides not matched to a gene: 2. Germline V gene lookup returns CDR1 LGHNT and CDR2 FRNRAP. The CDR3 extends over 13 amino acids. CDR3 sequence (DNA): TGTGCTAGTGGTTTTGGGGGGGGAGAGACCCAGTACTTC. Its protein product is CASGFGGGETQYF.

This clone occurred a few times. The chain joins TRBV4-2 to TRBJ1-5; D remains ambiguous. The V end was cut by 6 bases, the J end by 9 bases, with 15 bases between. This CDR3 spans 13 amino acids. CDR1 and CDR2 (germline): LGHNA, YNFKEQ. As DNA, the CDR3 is TGTGCCAGCAGTCGGGGTAGGGAAGGGCCCCAGCATTTT. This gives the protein CASSRGREGPQHF.

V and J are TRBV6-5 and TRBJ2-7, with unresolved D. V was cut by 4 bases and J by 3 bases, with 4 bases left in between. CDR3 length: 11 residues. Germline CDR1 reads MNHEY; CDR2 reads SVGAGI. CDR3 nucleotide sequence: TGTGCCAGCAGTTCCCGCTACGAGCAGTACTTC. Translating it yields CASSSRYEQYF.

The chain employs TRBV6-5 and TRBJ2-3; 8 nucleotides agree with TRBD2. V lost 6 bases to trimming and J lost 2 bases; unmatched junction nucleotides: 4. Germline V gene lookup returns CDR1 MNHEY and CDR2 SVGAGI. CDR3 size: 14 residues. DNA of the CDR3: TGTGCCAGCAGGCGGGGGGCCCTCACAGATACGCAGTATTTT. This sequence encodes CASRRGALTDTQYF.

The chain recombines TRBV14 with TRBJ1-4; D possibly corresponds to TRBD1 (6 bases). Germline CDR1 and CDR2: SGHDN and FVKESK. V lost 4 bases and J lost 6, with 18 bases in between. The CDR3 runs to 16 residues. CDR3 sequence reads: CASSPRGTGPYEKLFF. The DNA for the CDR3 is TGTGCCAGCAGCCCGAGAGGAACAGGGCCTTATGAAAAACTGTTTTTT. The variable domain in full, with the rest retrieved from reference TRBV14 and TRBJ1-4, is EAGVTQFPSHSVIEKGQTVTLRCDPISGHDNLYWYRRVMGKEIKFLLHFVKESKQDESGMPNNRFLAERTGGTYSTLKVQPAELEDSGVYFCASSPRGTGPYEKLFFGSGTQLSVL.

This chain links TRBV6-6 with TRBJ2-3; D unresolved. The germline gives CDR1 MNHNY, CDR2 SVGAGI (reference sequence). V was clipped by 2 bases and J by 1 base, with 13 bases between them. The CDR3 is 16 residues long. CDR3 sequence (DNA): TGTGCCAGCAGTTACCCCCAAGGAAGAGGCACAGATACGCAGTATTTT. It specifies CASSYPQGRGTDTQYF.

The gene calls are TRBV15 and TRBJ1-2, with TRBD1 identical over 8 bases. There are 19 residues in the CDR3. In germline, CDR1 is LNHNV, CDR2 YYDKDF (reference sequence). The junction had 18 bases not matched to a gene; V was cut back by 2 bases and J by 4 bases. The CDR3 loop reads CATSRPPSRDRRIGYGYTF. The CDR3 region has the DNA TGTGCCACCAGCAGACCCCCCAGCCGGGACAGGCGAATAGGCTATGGCTACACCTTC. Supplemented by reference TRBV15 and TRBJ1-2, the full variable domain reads DAMVIQNPRYQVTQFGKPVTLSCSQTLNHNVMYWYQQKSSQAPKLLFHYYDKDFNNEADTPDNFQSRRPNTSFCFLDIRSPGLGDTAMYLCATSRPPSRDRRIGYGYTFGSGTRLTVV.

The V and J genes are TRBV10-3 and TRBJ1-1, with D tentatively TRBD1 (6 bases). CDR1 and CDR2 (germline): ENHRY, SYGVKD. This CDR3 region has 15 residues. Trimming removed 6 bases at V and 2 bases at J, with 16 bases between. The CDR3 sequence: CAISEAGALNTEAFF. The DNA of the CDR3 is TGTGCCATCAGCGAAGCAGGGGCCCTAAACACTGAAGCTTTCTTT.

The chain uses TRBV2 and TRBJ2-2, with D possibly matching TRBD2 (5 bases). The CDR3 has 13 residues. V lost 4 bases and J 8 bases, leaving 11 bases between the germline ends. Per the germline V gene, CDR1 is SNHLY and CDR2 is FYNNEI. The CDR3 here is CASSAWEKGELFF. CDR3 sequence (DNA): TGTGCCAGCAGTGCCTGGGAGAAGGGGGAGCTGTTTTTT.

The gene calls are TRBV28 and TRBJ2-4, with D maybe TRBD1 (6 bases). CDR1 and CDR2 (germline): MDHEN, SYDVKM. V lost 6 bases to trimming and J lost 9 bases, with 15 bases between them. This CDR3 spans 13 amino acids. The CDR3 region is CASRDRDNSIQYF. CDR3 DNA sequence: TGTGCCAGCAGAGATAGGGACAATAGCATTCAGTACTTC.

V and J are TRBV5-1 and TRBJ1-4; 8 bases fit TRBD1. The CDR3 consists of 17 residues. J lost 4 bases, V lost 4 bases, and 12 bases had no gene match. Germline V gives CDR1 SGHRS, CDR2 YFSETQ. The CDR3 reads CASSLPGTGGGNEKLFF. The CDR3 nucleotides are TGCGCCAGCAGCCTCCCCGGAACAGGGGGAGGTAATGAAAAACTGTTTTTT. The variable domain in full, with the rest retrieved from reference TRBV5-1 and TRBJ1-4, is KAGVTQTPRYLIKTRGQQVTLSCSPISGHRSVSWYQQTPGQGLQFLFEYFSETQRNKGNFPGRFSGRQFSNSRSEMNVSTLELGDSALYLCASSLPGTGGGNEKLFFGSGTQLSVL.

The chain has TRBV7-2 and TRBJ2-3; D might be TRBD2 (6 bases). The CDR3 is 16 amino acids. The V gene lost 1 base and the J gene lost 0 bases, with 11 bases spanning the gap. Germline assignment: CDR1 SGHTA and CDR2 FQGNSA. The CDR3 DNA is TGTGCCAGCAGCTTAGACCTGGGGACTAGCACAGATACGCAGTATTTT. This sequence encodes CASSLDLGTSTDTQYF.

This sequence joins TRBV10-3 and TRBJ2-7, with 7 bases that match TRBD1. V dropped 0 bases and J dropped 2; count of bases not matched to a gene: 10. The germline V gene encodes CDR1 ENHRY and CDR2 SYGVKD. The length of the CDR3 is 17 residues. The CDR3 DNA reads TGTGCCATCAGTGAGTCGGTATTGGGACAGACTGCCTACGAGCAGTACTTC. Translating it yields CAISESVLGQTAYEQYF.

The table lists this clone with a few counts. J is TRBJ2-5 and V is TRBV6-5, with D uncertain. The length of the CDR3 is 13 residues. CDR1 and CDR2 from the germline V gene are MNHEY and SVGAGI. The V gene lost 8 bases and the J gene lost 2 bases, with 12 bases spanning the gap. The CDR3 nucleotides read TGTGCCAGCGGATTAAGGGAACAAGAGACCCAGTACTTC. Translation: CASGLREQETQYF.

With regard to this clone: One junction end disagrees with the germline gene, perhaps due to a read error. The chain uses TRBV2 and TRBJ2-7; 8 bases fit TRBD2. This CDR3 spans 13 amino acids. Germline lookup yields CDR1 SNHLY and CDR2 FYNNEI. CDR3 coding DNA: TGTGCCAGCAGTGAGGAGCGGGGGTACGAGCAGCACTTC. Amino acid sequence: CASSEERGYEQHF.

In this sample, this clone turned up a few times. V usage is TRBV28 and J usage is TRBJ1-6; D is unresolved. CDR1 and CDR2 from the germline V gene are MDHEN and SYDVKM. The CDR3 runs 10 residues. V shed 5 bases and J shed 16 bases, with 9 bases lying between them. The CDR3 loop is CASSQIGLHF. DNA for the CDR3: TGTGCCAGCAGTCAAATTGGGCTCCACTTT.

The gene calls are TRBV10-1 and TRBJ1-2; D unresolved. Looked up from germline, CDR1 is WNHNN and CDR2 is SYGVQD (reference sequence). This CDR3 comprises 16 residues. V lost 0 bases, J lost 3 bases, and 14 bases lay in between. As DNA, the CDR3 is TGCGCCAGCAGTGAGTCAGGGCAGGAAGAGGACTATGGCTACACCTTC. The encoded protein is CASSESGQEEDYGYTF.

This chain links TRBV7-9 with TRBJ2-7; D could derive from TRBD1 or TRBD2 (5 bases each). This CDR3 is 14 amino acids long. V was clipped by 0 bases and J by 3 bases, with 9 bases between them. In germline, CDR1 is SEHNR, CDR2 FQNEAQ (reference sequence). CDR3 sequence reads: CASSLAGTGYEQYF. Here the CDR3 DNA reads TGTGCCAGCAGCTTAGCGGGGACGGGCTACGAGCAGTACTTC.

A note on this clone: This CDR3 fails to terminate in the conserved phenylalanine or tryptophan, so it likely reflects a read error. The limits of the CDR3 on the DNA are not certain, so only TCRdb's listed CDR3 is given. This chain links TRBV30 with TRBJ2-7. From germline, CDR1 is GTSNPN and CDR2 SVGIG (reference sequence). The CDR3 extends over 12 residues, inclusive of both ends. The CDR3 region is CAWSGSVGTLTL.

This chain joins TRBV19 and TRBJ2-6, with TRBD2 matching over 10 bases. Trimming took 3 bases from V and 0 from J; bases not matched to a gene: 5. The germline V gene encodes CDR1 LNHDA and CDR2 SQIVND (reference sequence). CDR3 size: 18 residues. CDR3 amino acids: CASSMELAGFSGANVLTF. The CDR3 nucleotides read TGTGCCAGTAGTATGGAACTAGCGGGGTTCTCTGGGGCCAACGTCCTGACTTTC.

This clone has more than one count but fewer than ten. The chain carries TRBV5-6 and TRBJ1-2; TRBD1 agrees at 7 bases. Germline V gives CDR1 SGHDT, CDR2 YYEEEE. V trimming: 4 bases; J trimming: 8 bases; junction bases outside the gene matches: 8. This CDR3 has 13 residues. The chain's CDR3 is CASSPTGRRGYTF. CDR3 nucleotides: TGTGCCAGCAGCCCGACAGGGAGAAGAGGCTACACCTTC.

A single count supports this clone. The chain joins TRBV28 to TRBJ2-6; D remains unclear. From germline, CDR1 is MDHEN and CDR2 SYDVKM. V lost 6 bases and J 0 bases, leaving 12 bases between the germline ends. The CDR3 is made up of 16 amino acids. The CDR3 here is CASSQDLSSGANVLTF. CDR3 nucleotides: TGTGCCAGCAGCCAAGATCTGAGCTCTGGGGCCAACGTCCTGACTTTC.

CDR3 sequence reads: CASSVGDISEAFF. CDR3 in DNA: TGTGCCAGCAGCGTCGGCGACATCTCAGAAGCTTTCTTT. The chain couples TRBV9 to TRBJ1-1; D gene unclear. The CDR3 is made up of 13 amino acids. Trimming shortened V by 2 bases and J by 8 bases, and 13 bases separated the two germline ends. CDR1 is SGDLS and CDR2 is YYNGEE in the germline V gene.

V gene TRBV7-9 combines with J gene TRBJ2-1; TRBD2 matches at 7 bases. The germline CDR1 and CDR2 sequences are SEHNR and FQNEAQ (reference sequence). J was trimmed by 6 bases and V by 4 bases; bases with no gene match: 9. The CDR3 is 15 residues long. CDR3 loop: CASSSDRGLPNEQFF. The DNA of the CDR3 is TGTGCCAGCAGCTCCGATAGGGGACTACCCAATGAGCAGTTCTTC.

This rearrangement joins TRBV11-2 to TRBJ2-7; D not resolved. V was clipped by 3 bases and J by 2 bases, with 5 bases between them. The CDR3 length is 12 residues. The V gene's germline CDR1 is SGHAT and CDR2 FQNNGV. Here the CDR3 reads CASSLGTYEQYF. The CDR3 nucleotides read TGTGCCAGCAGCTTGGGAACCTACGAGCAGTACTTC. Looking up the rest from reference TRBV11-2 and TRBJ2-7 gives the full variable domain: EAGVAQSPRYKIIEKRQSVAFWCNPISGHATLYWYQQILGQGPKLLIQFQNNGVVDDSQLPKDRFSAERLKGVDSTLKIQPAKLEDSAVYLCASSLGTYEQYFGPGTRLTVT.

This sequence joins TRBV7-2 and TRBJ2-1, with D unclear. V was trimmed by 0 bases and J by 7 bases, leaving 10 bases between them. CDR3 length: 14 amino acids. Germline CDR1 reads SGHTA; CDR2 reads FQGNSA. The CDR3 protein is CASSLARGLNEQFF. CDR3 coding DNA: TGTGCCAGCAGCTTAGCGCGTGGGCTAAATGAGCAGTTCTTC.

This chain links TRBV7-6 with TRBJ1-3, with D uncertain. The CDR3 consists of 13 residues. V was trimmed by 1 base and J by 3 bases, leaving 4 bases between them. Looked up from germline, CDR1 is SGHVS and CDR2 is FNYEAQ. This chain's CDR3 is CASSLGLGNTIYF. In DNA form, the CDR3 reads TGTGCCAGCAGCTTAGGGCTTGGAAACACCATATATTTT.